These T cell receptor beta chains were read from a single sample in a study of T cells expressing NK-cell markers. TCRdb re-called the 5' RACE reads and shows each CDR3 protein once, DNA omitted. Here the sample table reports about 370,000 distinct CDR3 sequences. The sample taken for sequencing was blood T cells: a sorted CD56 or NKG2C T cell subset, CD4+ or CD8+ T cells, or bulk PBMC T cells (not recorded which). All receptors come from a woman aged 45-65 years in good health. The CDR3 runs from the conserved cysteine through the conserved F or W.

v_gene: TRBV28
j_gene: TRBJ2-1
CDR3aa: CASRRASEQFF

v_gene: TRBV7-9
j_gene: TRBJ2-3
CDR3aa: CASSSETSGRADTQYF

v_gene: TRBV5-1
j_gene: TRBJ2-7
CDR3aa: CASSLASGANSYEQYF

v_gene: TRBV4-2
j_gene: TRBJ2-6
CDR3aa: CASSSPPGQGVFTGANVLTF

v_gene: TRBV20-1
j_gene: TRBJ2-1
CDR3aa: CSARNGEGAAEQFF

v_gene: TRBV7-9
j_gene: TRBJ2-1
CDR3aa: CASSPEEWARRYEQFF

v_gene: TRBV14
j_gene: TRBJ2-7
CDR3aa: CASSPDPWGEQYF

v_gene: TRBV12-3/TRBV12-4
j_gene: TRBJ2-1
CDR3aa: CASSLGVAGGHGEQFF

v_gene: TRBV4-1
j_gene: TRBJ1-2
CDR3aa: CASSQGQGSRYGYTF

v_gene: TRBV5-4
j_gene: TRBJ2-7
CDR3aa: CASSSGLAGQKGSYEQYF

v_gene: TRBV7-7
j_gene: TRBJ2-3
CDR3aa: CASSTGGGEDTQYF

v_gene: TRBV15
j_gene: TRBJ2-6
CDR3aa: CATSRGAGFPSGANVLTF

v_gene: TRBV5-1
j_gene: TRBJ1-2
CDR3aa: CASSWTGDSYGYTF

v_gene: TRBV15
j_gene: TRBJ2-2
CDR3aa: CATSRLAGVTGELFF

v_gene: TRBV7-9
j_gene: TRBJ2-7
CDR3aa: CASSQTQQRHSYEQYF

v_gene: TRBV12-3/TRBV12-4
j_gene: TRBJ2-1
CDR3aa: CASYRTGSDNEQFF

v_gene: TRBV15
j_gene: TRBJ2-1
CDR3aa: CATSREETRKFF

v_gene: TRBV24-1
j_gene: TRBJ2-3
CDR3aa: CATSVQGASDTQYF

v_gene: TRBV7-2
j_gene: TRBJ2-4
CDR3aa: CASSSRDGKNIQYF

v_gene: TRBV24-1
j_gene: TRBJ2-1
CDR3aa: CATSDFGGSGQFF

v_gene: TRBV29-1
j_gene: TRBJ2-2
CDR3aa: CSVVAGTGEHTGELFF

v_gene: TRBV18
j_gene: TRBJ2-7
CDR3aa: CASSPLGSPYEQYF

v_gene: TRBV2
j_gene: TRBJ2-5
CDR3aa: CASSDGGGRETQYF

v_gene: TRBV6-1
j_gene: TRBJ2-2
CDR3aa: CASSEARLGELFF

v_gene: TRBV7-6
j_gene: TRBJ2-2
CDR3aa: CASRLSLAGGTGELFF

v_gene: TRBV5-1
j_gene: TRBJ1-1
CDR3aa: CASSNDRGAFF

v_gene: TRBV9
j_gene: TRBJ2-2
CDR3aa: CASSVGKPIPNTGELFF

v_gene: TRBV13
j_gene: TRBJ2-5
CDR3aa: CASSFTSFDLAGGGIQETQYF

v_gene: TRBV29-1
j_gene: TRBJ1-2
CDR3aa: CSVRSGPGYGYTF

v_gene: TRBV29-1
j_gene: TRBJ2-7
CDR3aa: CSAEPSGRPYEQYF

v_gene: TRBV9
j_gene: TRBJ2-5
CDR3aa: CASKGNGRAAETQYF

v_gene: TRBV30
j_gene: TRBJ2-1
CDR3aa: CAWSAALAGSSYNEQFF

v_gene: TRBV6-5
j_gene: TRBJ2-3
CDR3aa: CASRLTSTDTQYF

v_gene: TRBV29-1
j_gene: TRBJ2-1
CDR3aa: CSVDSGRSSYNEQFF

v_gene: TRBV28
j_gene: TRBJ1-5
CDR3aa: CASTIEGQPQHF

v_gene: TRBV19
j_gene: TRBJ2-3
CDR3aa: CASRLRTGALPSTDTQYF

v_gene: TRBV12-5
j_gene: TRBJ2-7
CDR3aa: CASGLVISAIGEQYF

v_gene: TRBV4-1
j_gene: TRBJ1-5
CDR3aa: CASSQDSRVTQPQHF

v_gene: TRBV5-1
j_gene: TRBJ2-3
CDR3aa: CASSLAVTTRDTQYF